One and the same sample provided the 14 T cell receptor beta chains below, sequenced in a study of glioma-infiltrating T cells (dated by TCRdb to between 2015 and 2016). The reads were generated on an Illumina MiSeq. The iRepertoire nested amplicon-rescue multiplex PCR (arm-PCR) platform was used to amplify TCR alpha and beta CDR3 regions from RNA. Through fastp at Q25 and MiXCR, TCRdb rebuilt clones from the public reads, retaining in-frame beta chains. Each record represents a unique CDR3 protein, reported with the most common genes and DNA among its rows. Present in this sample are roughly 190,000 distinct CDR3 sequences, around 30% of which were seen just once. The ten largest clonotypes hold 20% to 25% of the sample. Sequencing was carried out using glioma tissue, nonneoplastic brain tissue, or PBMCs (not recorded which). The receptors here all came from a human donor with low-grade glioma or glioblastoma, undergoing nonglioma brain surgery, or in good health (not recorded which).

About this clonotype itself: A much larger clone differs by one base, so this may be a read error. The chain uses TRBV10-3 and TRBJ1-5; D uncertain. The V gene lost 7 bases and the J gene lost 2 bases, with 12 bases spanning the gap. Germline lookup yields CDR1 ENHRY and CDR2 SYGVKD. The CDR3 sequence is 14 residues long. The CDR3 here is CAIKPDGGNQPQHF. As DNA, the CDR3 is TGTGCCATCAAACCCGACGGGGGCAATCAGCCCCAGCATTTT.

By share, this clonotype ranks as medium-sized. The CDR3 region is CSARDFRESNTEAFF. For the CDR3, the DNA is TGCAGTGCTAGAGATTTTCGGGAATCGAACACTGAAGCTTTCTTT. V usage is TRBV20-1 and J usage is TRBJ1-1; D gene ambiguous. Germline V gene sequence: CDR1 DFQATT, CDR2 SNEGSKA (reference sequence). The CDR3 consists of 15 residues. V was shortened by 0 bases and J by 1 base, with 12 bases between the two germline ends.

This clonotype has ten or more counts. The CDR3 here is CASRQGVNTGELFF. The CDR3 DNA sequence: TGTGCCAGCAGACAGGGGGTGAACACCGGGGAGCTGTTTTTT. V usage is TRBV6-1 and J usage is TRBJ2-2; 8 nucleotides line up with TRBD1. Germline loops: CDR1 MNHNS, CDR2 SASEGT. The J segment lost 1 base and the V segment lost 6 bases, leaving 1 base of the junction unmatched. The CDR3 extends over 14 amino acids.

This clonotype has a count of ten or more. V gene TRBV2 combines with J gene TRBJ2-1; tentatively, D is TRBD1 (6 bases). The CDR3 contains 12 residues. V lost 3 bases, J lost 12 bases, and 12 bases lay in between. Germline V lookup: CDR1 SNHLY, CDR2 FYNNEI. The CDR3 DNA sequence: TGTGCCAGCAGTGACCTGGGGGCCACGCAGTTCTTC. Protein: CASSDLGATQFF.

This clonotype was recorded at least ten times. This rearrangement joins TRBV20-1 to TRBJ2-3; D is possibly TRBD1 or TRBD2 (5 bases each). The germline CDR1 and CDR2 sequences are DFQATT and SNEGSKA (reference sequence). CDR3 length: 13 residues. The V gene lost 5 bases and the J gene lost 1 base, with 10 bases spanning the gap. CDR3 residues: CSAWDRGTDTQYF. The CDR3 bases are TGCAGTGCTTGGGACCGGGGCACAGATACGCAGTATTTT.

To note about this clonotype: A junction boundary mismatches the germline segment, possibly from a read error. V gene TRBV30 combines with J gene TRBJ2-2; 8 bases agree with TRBD1. This CDR3 is 13 amino acids long. CDR1 is GTSNPN and CDR2 is SVGIG in the germline V gene (reference sequence). CDR3 region: CAWGGQGSGELFF. The CDR3 DNA is TGTGCCTGGGGAGGACAGGGATCCGGCGAGCTGTTTTTT.

This clonotype was picked up many times. This sequence joins TRBV7-2 and TRBJ2-7; D possibly matches TRBD1 or TRBD2 (6 bases each). CDR1 and CDR2 (germline): SGHTA, FQGNSA. CDR3 length equals 15 residues. The V gene lost 4 bases and the J gene lost 6 bases, with 19 bases spanning the gap. The CDR3 DNA reads TGTGCCAGCAGCTCTCGCGGGACACCCCTGCTCGAGCAGTACTTC. This codes for CASSSRGTPLLEQYF. The whole variable domain, remainder taken from reference TRBV7-2 and TRBJ2-7, is GAGVSQSPSNKVTEKGKDVELRCDPISGHTALYWYRQSLGQGLEFLIYFQGNSAPDKSGLPSDRFSAERTGGSVSTLTIQRTQQEDSAVYLCASSSRGTPLLEQYFGPGTRLTVT.

This clonotype was recorded at least ten times. The V and J genes are TRBV20-1 and TRBJ2-5; perhaps TRBD1 as D (5 bases). Germline lookup yields CDR1 DFQATT and CDR2 SNEGSKA (reference sequence). The CDR3 has 13 residues. The V end lost 6 bases, the J end lost 0 bases, and 11 bases lay between the germline ends. The CDR3 DNA follows: TGCAGTGCAGTGTTCAGGGACCAAGAGACCCAGTACTTC. Encoded protein: CSAVFRDQETQYF.

Comments on this clonotype: Since a much larger clone is just one base distant, this may be a read error. The chain recombines TRBV20-1 with TRBJ2-1; 12 positions agree with TRBD2. The CDR3 sequence is 15 residues long. Per germline, CDR1 DFQATT and CDR2 SNEGSKA (reference sequence). CDR3 region: CSARDQTSGRNEKFF. The CDR3 DNA reads as TGCAGTGCTAGAGATCAAACTAGCGGGAGGAATGAGAAGTTCTTC.

J is TRBJ2-7 and V is TRBV5-4; D perhaps matches TRBD2 (6 bases). Germline lookup yields CDR1 SGHNT and CDR2 YYREEE (reference sequence). Trimming stripped 0 bases from V and 1 base from J, with 8 bases between. The CDR3 contains 14 residues. The CDR3 region has the DNA TGTGCCAGCAGCTTGGGGGAGGCGTCCTACGAGCAGTACTTC. Translating gives CASSLGEASYEQYF.

This clonotype has at least ten counts. The J gene is TRBJ2-1, the V gene TRBV7-2, with 7 bases matching TRBD2. Trimming took 6 bases from V and 7 from J; bases not matched to a gene: 12. This CDR3 comprises 15 residues. Germline V gene lookup returns CDR1 SGHTA and CDR2 FQGNSA. DNA of the CDR3: TGTGCCAGCAGGATGGGGAGGGCCGATTGGAATGAGCAGTTCTTC. It yields the protein CASRMGRADWNEQFF.

Concerning this clonotype: This sequence may be a read error, since a much larger clone differs from it by one base. The rearrangement links TRBV11-2 to TRBJ2-3; D may be TRBD2 (6 bases). CDR3 size: 17 residues. Per germline, CDR1 SGHAT and CDR2 FQNNGV. The CDR3 DNA reads TGTGCCAGCATCTTAGTTACGACTAGTTACTTCACAGATACGCAGTATTTT. It encodes CASILVTTSYFTDTQYF.

Notes on this clonotype: A much more abundant neighbour one base away suggests this may be a read error. This rearrangement joins TRBV12-3 or TRBV12-4 to TRBJ2-3; no firm D call. V was cut by 5 bases and J by 14 bases, with 23 bases left in between. This CDR3 region has 14 residues. The CDR3, as DNA: TGTGCCAGCAGTCGACTTTCGGACGGCCCAGTCTGGTATTTT. This encodes CASSRLSDGPVWYF.

Ten or more counts support this clonotype. The chain recombines TRBV6-1 with TRBJ2-1; 10 bases are shared with TRBD2. V was pared by 8 bases and J by 7 bases, with 5 bases of the junction left unmatched. Germline CDR1 MNHNS, CDR2 SASEGT. There are 13 residues in the CDR3. The CDR3 loop is CASRLAGVNEQFF. The CDR3 coding sequence is TGTGCCAGCCGGCTAGCGGGGGTAAATGAGCAGTTCTTC.